One and the same sample provided the 32 T cell receptor beta chains below, sequenced in a study of cytomegalovirus exposure and HLA in healthy donors. In the PCR, 60 Vbeta and 13 Jbeta primers were used. TCRdb keeps only in-frame clones here, not all; method: immunoSEQ multiplex PCR. In all, the sample yields 93,000 or so clones. The sequencing sample was made of PBMCs. The receptors come from a man in his forties or fifties in good health and CMV-seronegative.

The V gene is TRBV30, the J gene TRBJ1-6, with 8 nucleotides matching TRBD1. The germline CDR1 and CDR2 sequences are GTSNPN and SVGIG (reference sequence). The CDR3 length is 15 residues. V trimming: 4 bases; J trimming: 7 bases; junction bases outside the gene matches: 9. CDR3 region: CAWTLGQGGNSPLHF. In nucleotides, the CDR3 is TGTGCCTGGACACTAGGACAGGGAGGAAATTCACCCCTCCACTTT.

The chain uses TRBV5-6 and TRBJ1-2, with no clear D. This CDR3 has 13 residues. The germline V and J ends were trimmed by 6 bases and 5 bases, with 14 bases remaining between them. Germline V lookup: CDR1 SGHDT, CDR2 YYEEEE. CDR3 DNA: TGTGCCAGCAATTATCCCGGGAATTATGGCTACACCTTC. Amino acids: CASNYPGNYGYTF.

Note on this clone: Other DNA sequences from this sample encode an identical CDR3 as well. The CDR3 spells CASSQPEAGNSPLHF. The CDR3 DNA reads as TGCGCCAGCAGCCAACCAGAGGCCGGTAACTCACCCCTCCACTTT. The chain carries TRBV4-1 and TRBJ1-6; D uncertain. The CDR3 has 15 amino acids. The V end lost 2 bases, the J end lost 10 bases, and 15 bases lay between the germline ends. Per the germline V gene, CDR1 is MGHRA and CDR2 is YSYEKL.

The chain carries TRBV5-1 and TRBJ1-2, with 10 bases identical to TRBD1. V lost 4 bases and J lost 6; bases outside the gene matches: 6. The CDR3 covers 14 residues. Germline loops: CDR1 SGHRS, CDR2 YFSETQ. The chain's CDR3 is CASSTRDRGHGYTF. The CDR3 DNA is TGCGCCAGCAGCACCCGGGACAGGGGACATGGCTACACCTTC.

V usage is TRBV6-6 and J usage is TRBJ2-1; D is perhaps TRBD1 (6 bases). V was shortened by 6 bases and J by 9 bases, with 12 bases between the two germline ends. CDR3 length equals 12 residues. Germline-derived CDR1 and CDR2 are MNHNY and SVGAGI (reference sequence). For the CDR3, the DNA is TGTGCCAGCAGCAAACAGGGTCCTGAGCAGTTCTTC. Its protein product is CASSKQGPEQFF.

V is TRBV14 and J is TRBJ2-7, with 9 nucleotides matching TRBD2. The CDR3 contains 14 residues. Germline V gene data show CDR1 as SGHDN and CDR2 as FVKESK. Trimming at V came to 6 bases and at J to 4 bases, leaving 7 bases not matched to a gene. DNA for the CDR3: TGTGCCAGCAGGGGGCGGGAGGGCCCGTACGAGCAGTACTTC. Translation gives CASRGREGPYEQYF.

This chain connects TRBV5-1 to TRBJ1-1; TRBD1 matches 11 bases. V lost 2 bases, J lost 6 bases, and 3 bases stayed unmatched. The length of the CDR3 is 14 residues. Per the germline V gene, CDR1 is SGHRS and CDR2 is YFSETQ. CDR3 nucleotide sequence: TGCGCCAGCAGCTTATCGGGACAGGGGGCTGAAGCTTTCTTT. As protein: CASSLSGQGAEAFF.

The rearrangement joins TRBV18 to TRBJ2-5; 7 nucleotides match TRBD1. The ends lost 4 bases at V and 13 bases at J; junction bases unmatched: 15. Germline lookup yields CDR1 KGHSH and CDR2 LQKENI. CDR3 length equals 14 residues. The CDR3: CASSLGQLQELRYF. The DNA of the CDR3 is TGTGCCAGCTCACTGGGACAGCTCCAAGAGTTGCGGTACTTC.

The chain is built from TRBV13 and TRBJ2-5; D perhaps matches TRBD1 (7 bases). V was trimmed by 1 base and J by 7 bases, leaving 19 bases between them. Germline V gene data show CDR1 as PRHDT and CDR2 as FYEKMQ (reference sequence). The CDR3 covers 16 residues. CDR3 sequence reads: CASSLVQGRFGGTQYF. CDR3 nucleotides: TGTGCCAGCAGCTTAGTACAGGGGCGGTTCGGGGGGACCCAGTACTTC.

The genes are TRBV7-2 and TRBJ2-7; 10 bases map to TRBD1. Germline V gives CDR1 SGHTA, CDR2 FQGNSA. Trimming cost V 4 bases and J 3 bases; bases outside gene matches: 3. The CDR3 sequence is 14 residues long. The CDR3 region has the DNA TGTGCCAGCAGCTCCCGGGACAGGGGCTACGAGCAGTACTTC. Protein: CASSSRDRGYEQYF.

This chain joins TRBV7-2 and TRBJ2-5, with D unresolved. The DNA matches TRBJ2-7 better at its end, which makes the J call doubtful. Germline assignment: CDR1 SGHTA and CDR2 FQGNSA. The CDR3 loop spans 15 amino acids. The CDR3 sequence is CASSLYPRISYEQYF. The DNA for the CDR3 is TGTGCCAGCAGCTTATATCCCAGGATCTCCTACGAGCAGTACTTC.

This chain connects TRBV6-5 to TRBJ1-2; TRBD1 agrees at 10 bases. With V trimmed by 5 bases and J by 4 bases, 7 bases remained unmatched. The CDR3 extends over 15 amino acids. Germline V lookup: CDR1 MNHEY, CDR2 SVGAGI. The CDR3 region is CASSTLGTGAYGYTF. CDR3 sequence (DNA): TGTGCCAGCAGTACCCTTGGGACAGGGGCCTATGGCTACACCTTC.

The chain carries TRBV28 and TRBJ1-4, with D uncertain. The germline V gene has CDR1 MDHEN and CDR2 SYDVKM. The CDR3 has 14 residues. V shed 8 bases and J shed 8 bases, with 18 bases lying between them. In DNA form, the CDR3 reads TGTGCCAGCGGGTCTCCGGGAGTGGACGAAAAACTGTTTTTT. Residues: CASGSPGVDEKLFF.

The rearrangement links TRBV6-1 to TRBJ2-5, with a tentative D call TRBD1 (5 bases). The end of the DNA fits TRBJ2-7 better, so the J call may be wrong. The germline gives CDR1 MNHNS, CDR2 SASEGT. The CDR3 loop spans 13 amino acids. CDR3 sequence (DNA): TGTGCCAGCGCCCCAGGGTACTCCTACGAGCAGTACTTC. Encoded protein: CASAPGYSYEQYF.

The chain uses TRBV5-6 and TRBJ2-2, with 7 positions matching TRBD1. Germline V gene data show CDR1 as SGHDT and CDR2 as YYEEEE. Trimming removed 4 bases from V and 6 bases from J; junction bases left unmatched: 12. The CDR3 totals 16 residues. CDR3 DNA: TGTGCCAGCAGCCGACTAAAGGGGGCTGAGGCCGGGGAGCTGTTTTTT. It translates to CASSRLKGAEAGELFF.

The chain carries TRBV6-5 and TRBJ2-1, with D perhaps matching TRBD1 (6 bases). The CDR3 sequence is 13 residues long. Germline V gene data show CDR1 as MNHEY and CDR2 as SVGAGI. The germline V and J ends were trimmed by 7 bases and 4 bases, with 11 bases remaining between them. The CDR3 DNA reads TGTGCCAGCAAAAAAAGGGGGTACAATGAGCAGTTCTTC. Its translation: CASKKRGYNEQFF.

The chain recombines TRBV7-9 with TRBJ2-5; D possibly corresponds to TRBD2 (7 bases). V dropped 0 bases and J dropped 9 bases, with 20 bases sitting between them. The V gene's germline CDR1 is SEHNR and CDR2 FQNEAQ (reference sequence). CDR3 length equals 16 residues. CDR3 sequence: CASSLAQAGADRAQYF. CDR3 coding DNA: TGTGCCAGCAGCTTAGCGCAGGCGGGGGCCGATCGGGCCCAGTACTTC.

V gene TRBV2 combines with J gene TRBJ2-7, with 9 bases lining up with TRBD1. The V and J ends lost 7 bases and 2 bases, in that order; junction bases with no gene match: 6. CDR1 is SNHLY and CDR2 is FYNNEI in the germline V gene. The CDR3 length is 14 residues. The CDR3 sequence is CASTGQGIAYEQYF. DNA of the CDR3: TGTGCCAGCACCGGACAGGGGATCGCCTACGAGCAGTACTTC. The entire variable domain, with the rest obtained from reference TRBV2 and TRBJ2-7, is as follows: EPEVTQTPSHQVTQMGQEVILRCVPISNHLYFYWYRQILGQKVEFLVSFYNNEISEKSEIFDDQFSVERPDGSNFTLKIRSTKLEDSAMYFCASTGQGIAYEQYFGPGTRLTVT.

This chain joins TRBV2 and TRBJ2-7, with 11 bases fitting TRBD2. Per germline, CDR1 SNHLY and CDR2 FYNNEI. The ends lost 2 bases at V and 3 bases at J; junction bases unmatched: 6. This CDR3 has 16 residues. CDR3 nucleotide sequence: TGTGCCAGCAGTGAATCCCTAGCGGGAGGCTTCTACGAGCAGTACTTC. Translation gives CASSESLAGGFYEQYF.

The chain links TRBV9 to TRBJ2-5; tentative D call: TRBD2 (6 bases). The closer fit of TRBJ2-7 to the DNA end suggests the J call may be wrong. CDR3 length: 15 amino acids. The germline CDR1 and CDR2 sequences are SGDLS and YYNGEE. The CDR3: CASSVDPGRLYEQYF. The CDR3 DNA follows: TGTGCCAGCAGCGTAGATCCAGGGAGGTTGTACGAGCAGTACTTC.

A remark on this clone: Other DNA sequences within the sample encode an identical CDR3. V gene TRBV5-5 combines with J gene TRBJ2-7; 13 positions match TRBD2. In germline, CDR1 is SGHKS, CDR2 YYEKEE (reference sequence). The V segment lost 5 bases and the J segment 3 bases; nucleotides outside the gene matches: 8. There are 16 residues in the CDR3. The chain's CDR3 is CASSPRGLAGVYEQYF. CDR3 coding DNA: TGTGCCAGCAGTCCCCGCGGACTAGCGGGAGTCTACGAGCAGTACTTC.

This chain uses TRBV5-6 with TRBJ2-1; TRBD2 aligns across 7 bases. Losses at the gene ends were 3 bases for V and 4 bases for J; bases not matched to a gene: 4. This CDR3 has 14 amino acids. From germline, CDR1 is SGHDT and CDR2 YYEEEE. The CDR3 DNA follows: TGTGCCAGCAGCTCTGGGGGGGGATACAATGAGCAGTTCTTC. Its protein product is CASSSGGGYNEQFF.

The V call is TRBV9, the J call TRBJ1-3; TRBD1 aligns across 10 bases. This CDR3 is 17 amino acids long. The V segment lost 1 base and the J segment 2 bases; nucleotides outside the gene matches: 6. The germline gives CDR1 SGDLS, CDR2 YYNGEE. In DNA, the CDR3 is TGTGCCAGCAGCGTAAACCAAGACAGGGGGCCTGGAAACACCATATATTTT. It translates to CASSVNQDRGPGNTIYF.

The chain is built from TRBV27 and TRBJ2-1, with 10 positions matching TRBD1. This CDR3 is 17 amino acids long. The V and J ends lost 6 bases and 3 bases, in that order; junction bases with no gene match: 11. Germline values: CDR1 MNHEY, CDR2 SMNVEV (reference sequence). CDR3 sequence (DNA): TGTGCCAGCAGACCTTGGACAGGGGGTGGAATCTACAATGAGCAGTTCTTC. Amino acids: CASRPWTGGGIYNEQFF.

The rearrangement links TRBV7-9 to TRBJ2-7; D is undetermined. The V gene lost 1 base and the J gene lost 2 bases, with 6 bases spanning the gap. CDR1 SEHNR and CDR2 FQNEAQ come from the germline V gene (reference sequence). The CDR3 loop spans 13 amino acids. CDR3 sequence reads: CASSLGRPYEQYF. The CDR3 DNA reads TGTGCCAGCAGCTTAGGGCGGCCCTACGAGCAGTACTTC.

This rearrangement joins TRBV19 to TRBJ2-5; D perhaps matches TRBD1 (6 bases). The germline V gene has CDR1 LNHDA and CDR2 SQIVND (reference sequence). CDR3 length: 16 residues. The V and J ends lost 5 bases and 2 bases respectively, with 18 bases between them. In DNA form, the CDR3 reads TGTGCCAGTAGTCCCTGGGCAGGGGCCCAGCAAGAGACCCAGTACTTC. This codes for CASSPWAGAQQETQYF.

V gene TRBV11-3 combines with J gene TRBJ2-1; TRBD1 aligns across 8 bases. The CDR3 loop spans 18 amino acids. CDR1 is SGHNT, CDR2 YENEEA, per germline. V lost 1 base to trimming and J lost 2 bases; unmatched junction nucleotides: 10. In nucleotides, the CDR3 is TGTGCCAGCAGCTTAGGGGGCGGACAGGGTGGGGCCTACAATGAGCAGTTCTTC. Its protein is CASSLGGGQGGAYNEQFF. Variable domain in full (rest from reference TRBV11-3 and TRBJ2-1): EAGVVQSPRYKIIEKKQPVAFWCNPISGHNTLYWYLQNLGQGPELLIRYENEEAVDDSQLPKDRFSAERLKGVDSTLKIQPAELGDSAVYLCASSLGGGQGGAYNEQFFGPGTRLTVL.

The rearrangement joins TRBV19 to TRBJ1-2, with D unclear. The germline CDR1 and CDR2 sequences are LNHDA and SQIVND (reference sequence). The V end was cut by 5 bases, the J end by 5 bases, with 6 bases between. This CDR3 contains 11 residues. In nucleotides, the CDR3 is TGTGCCAGTAGTTACAGTTATGGCTACACCTTC. It encodes CASSYSYGYTF.

The rearrangement joins TRBV11-2 to TRBJ2-3, with 11 positions matching TRBD2. The CDR3 has 16 amino acids. V gave up 1 base and J gave up 4 bases; unmatched junction bases: 4. Germline V gene lookup returns CDR1 SGHAT and CDR2 FQNNGV. The CDR3 protein is CASSLVAGGIADTQYF. The CDR3 DNA is TGTGCCAGCAGCTTAGTAGCGGGGGGGATCGCAGATACGCAGTATTTT.

V usage is TRBV7-9 and J usage is TRBJ2-1; 11 bases align to TRBD2. The germline gives CDR1 SEHNR, CDR2 FQNEAQ (reference sequence). The CDR3 has 19 residues. Losses at the gene ends were 5 bases for V and 0 bases for J; bases not matched to a gene: 12. In DNA, the CDR3 is TGTGCCAGCAGCAAGGTTATGGGACTAGCGGAAAGCTCCTACAATGAGCAGTTCTTC. It specifies CASSKVMGLAESSYNEQFF.

The genes are TRBV9 and TRBJ2-7; 7 bases fit TRBD1. The CDR3 has 14 residues. Germline trimming cut 3 bases from V and 0 bases from J; bases unmatched to any gene: 3. Germline loops: CDR1 SGDLS, CDR2 YYNGEE. CDR3 loop: CASSERQGSYEQYF. The CDR3 nucleotides are TGTGCCAGCAGCGAACGACAGGGCTCCTACGAGCAGTACTTC.

The chain couples TRBV10-1 to TRBJ2-2, with D maybe TRBD1 (5 bases). Germline loops: CDR1 WNHNN, CDR2 SYGVQD (reference sequence). This CDR3 region has 13 residues. V gave up 5 bases and J gave up 6 bases, with 10 bases separating them. The CDR3 coding sequence is TGCGCCAGCAGTCCACAGGCCCCCGGGGAGCTGTTTTTT. Translation gives CASSPQAPGELFF.